The clone carrying this TCR beta chain was seen just once. Clones were sequenced by immunoSEQ multiplex PCR, and TCRdb holds only the in-frame ones, with some missing. The sample has over 250,000 clones; approximately 91% are singletons. This record belongs to a study of blood T cell repertoires in COVID-19. This CDR3 spans 14 amino acids. Deletions cut 2 bases from V and 3 bases from J, with 10 bases between. Germline lookup yields CDR1 MNHEY and CDR2 SVGAGI. This sequence originates from a woman aged 25-40 years who had recovered from COVID-19. This sequence joins TRBV6-5 and TRBJ1-1, with no clear D. Sequencing used PBMCs or T cells enriched from blood (not recorded which). CDR3 coding DNA: TGTGCCAGCAGTTACGCAAGGAGGGACACTGAAGCTTTCTTT. This sequence encodes CASSYARRDTEAFF.